These 2 T cell receptor beta chains originate from one sample sequenced in a study of T cell responses to AZD1222 COVID-19 vaccine. Libraries were prepared by immunoSEQ multiplex PCR; TCRdb keeps only in-frame clonotypes and omits some of them. The sample holds 140,000 to 150,000 clones, 80% to 95% seen once. The input for sequencing was peripheral blood, taken on day 0 of MenACWY control vaccination. The receptors derive from an adult in good health.

The V call is TRBV9, the J call TRBJ2-3, with TRBD2 identical over 9 bases. Germline assignment: CDR1 SGDLS and CDR2 YYNGEE. V lost 3 bases, J lost 0 bases, and 8 bases stayed unmatched. The CDR3 totals 17 residues. CDR3 region: CASSAGWTSASTDTQYF. In nucleotides, the CDR3 is TGTGCCAGCAGCGCGGGATGGACTAGCGCGAGCACAGATACGCAGTATTTT.

The chain combines TRBV25-1 with TRBJ1-5; 8 bases are a match to TRBD1. J gave up 4 bases and V 5 bases, and 4 bases lay outside the gene matches. Germline V lookup: CDR1 MGHDK, CDR2 SYGVNS. The CDR3 is 14 residues long. For the CDR3, the DNA is TGTGCCAGCAGTAATGGACAGGGAAATCAGCCCCAGCATTTT. It is translated as CASSNGQGNQPQHF.